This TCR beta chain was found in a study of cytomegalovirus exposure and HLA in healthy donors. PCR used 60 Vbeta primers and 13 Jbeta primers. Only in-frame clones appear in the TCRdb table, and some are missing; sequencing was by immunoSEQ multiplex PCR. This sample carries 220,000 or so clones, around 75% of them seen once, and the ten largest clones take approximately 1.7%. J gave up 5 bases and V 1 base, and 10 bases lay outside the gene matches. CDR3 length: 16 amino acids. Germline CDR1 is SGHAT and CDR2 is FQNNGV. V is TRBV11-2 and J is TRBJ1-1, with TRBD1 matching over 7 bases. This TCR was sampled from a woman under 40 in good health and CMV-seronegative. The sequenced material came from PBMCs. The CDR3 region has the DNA TGTGCCAGCAGCTTAGGCCCAGGGGGGATAGAGACTGAAGCTTTCTTT. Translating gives CASSLGPGGIETEAFF.